This T cell receptor beta chain is from a study of response to subunit inactivated influenza vaccine. Study-level findings and limits: Authors suggested seasonal influenza vaccinations each recruit few new T cells.

TCRdb analysed the RT-PCR reads with MiXCR anew, one entry per CDR3 protein. This sample carries 200,000 to 300,000 distinct CDR3 sequences, more than 10% of them seen once, and the ten largest clones take 7.8%. Trimming took 2 bases from V and 7 from J, leaving 15 bases between them. The CDR3 runs 15 residues. CDR1 and CDR2 (germline): LNHDA, SQIVND (reference sequence). With respect to this clonotype: Its antigen is as yet unknown.

This TCR was sampled from a man in his fifties or sixties who received an inactivated influenza vaccine. The rearrangement uses TRBV19 and TRBJ2-1; either TRBD1 or TRBD2 may supply D (6 bases each). The specimen comprised non-naive T cells sorted from PBMCs, sampled around 15 days before vaccination. The CDR3 DNA follows: TGTGCCAGTAGTATAAGTACGGGGGCAGGGAATGAGCAGTTCTTC. This sequence encodes CASSISTGAGNEQFF.